The 4 T cell receptor beta chains reported below all come from one sample, sequenced in a study of blood T cell repertoires in COVID-19. The repertoire was sequenced with immunoSEQ multiplex PCR; TCRdb's copy has only in-frame clones and lacks some. In the table there are approximately 200,000 clones, around 81% of which are singletons. The specimen sequenced was peripheral blood. The origin of the receptors is a woman between 25 and 40 years old who had recovered from COVID-19.

This chain links TRBV4-2 with TRBJ1-2; a weak D match, TRBD1 (6 bases). The germline gives CDR1 LGHNA, CDR2 YNFKEQ. V gave up 2 bases and J gave up 1 base, with 14 bases separating them. This CDR3 is 16 amino acids long. The CDR3 DNA is TGTGCCAGCAGCCAATTGGGCCGGGACATTAACTATGGCTACACCTTC. It translates to CASSQLGRDINYGYTF.

The sample holds one count of this clone. V is TRBV3-1 (or the pseudogene TRBV3-2) and J is TRBJ2-7; perhaps TRBD1 as D (5 bases). CDR1 and CDR2 from the germline V gene are LGHDT and YNNKEL (reference sequence). The CDR3 totals 17 residues. V was pared by 0 bases and J by 0 bases, with 15 bases between. This chain's CDR3 is CASSQDSRVVASYEQYF. In nucleotides, the CDR3 is TGTGCCAGCAGCCAAGATAGCAGGGTTGTTGCCTCCTACGAGCAGTACTTC.

The chain is built from TRBV14 and TRBJ2-7; D not certain. Trimming stripped 2 bases from V and 0 bases from J, with 17 bases between. The CDR3 runs to 17 residues. The germline V gene encodes CDR1 SGHDN and CDR2 FVKESK. The DNA of the CDR3 is TGTGCCAGCAGCCAACCGCCGGGTGCGGTTAGCTCCTACGAGCAGTACTTC. Translation: CASSQPPGAVSSYEQYF.

The genes are TRBV27 and TRBJ2-1; TRBD2 agrees at 11 bases. J gave up 5 bases and V 4 bases, and 1 base lay outside the gene matches. CDR1 and CDR2 from the germline V gene are MNHEY and SMNVEV (reference sequence). There are 14 residues in the CDR3. DNA for the CDR3: TGTGCCAGCAGTTGGGGACTAGCGGACAATGAGCAGTTCTTC. Translating gives CASSWGLADNEQFF.